This TCR beta chain was sequenced during a study of CD8 T cells in ankylosing spondylitis. Regarding the study as a whole: Seemingly distinctive of ankylosing spondylitis blood was a TCR beta motif formed by eight highly homologous variants.

On this clonotype: Its antigen is as yet unknown.

Using its own MiXCR run on the 5' RACE reads, TCRdb lists one record per CDR3 protein. Here the sample spans fewer than 750,000 distinct CDR3 sequences, 19% being singletons. The sample consisted of blood, either unsorted or a sorted T cell fraction (not recorded which). The sequence was collected from a male donor with ankylosing spondylitis.

CDR3 sequence: CSVPGSVGEQFF. The CDR3 nucleotides read TGCAGCGTGCCGGGTAGTGTTGGTGAGCAGTTCTTC. The genes are TRBV29-1 and TRBJ2-1; D unresolved. CDR3 length: 12 amino acids. The ends were cut back, 6 bases at V and 9 bases at J, with 15 bases in the middle. The germline V gene has CDR1 SQVTM and CDR2 ANQGSEA.